This is a list of T cell receptor beta chains from one sample in a study of T cell responses to AZD1222 COVID-19 vaccine. Data came from immunoSEQ multiplex PCR; TCRdb stores just in-frame clones and leaves some out. The data hold fewer than 75,000 clones, with around 86% observed a single time. The specimen was peripheral blood, collected on day 0 of AZD1222 vaccination. The receptor source for this set is an adult in good health. Both conserved end residues are part of each CDR3. D genes are given only for firm matches. Clone size is shown for a subset of rows, as once, few, many or a class of expanded clone.

TRBV5-1	TRBJ2-4	-	once	CASSFSGGGDPGKNIQYF	TGCGCCAGCAGCTTCAGCGGCGGTGGGGACCCGGGCAAAAACATTCAGTACTTC
TRBV9	TRBJ2-7	TRBD1	-	CASSVEPQGAYEQYF	TGTGCCAGCAGCGTAGAGCCCCAGGGGGCTTACGAGCAGTACTTC
TRBV2	TRBJ1-2	-	-	CASRQGRVDYGYTF	TGTGCCAGCAGACAGGGACGAGTCGACTATGGCTACACCTTC
TRBV5-1	TRBJ2-1	TRBD2	-	CASALAGGYNEQFF	TGCGCCAGCGCGTTAGCGGGGGGGTACAATGAGCAGTTCTTC
TRBV2	TRBJ1-2	TRBD1	-	CASTDRGYGYTF	TGTGCCAGCACTGACAGGGGCTATGGCTACACCTTC
TRBV10-3	TRBJ2-7	-	-	CAISESAYEQYF	TGTGCCATCAGTGAGTCGGCGTACGAGCAGTACTTC
TRBV30	TRBJ2-2	-	-	CAWIAGAGELFF	TGTGCCTGGATCGCCGGGGCCGGGGAGCTGTTTTTT
TRBV3-1/TRBV3-2	TRBJ1-6	-	-	CASSQVAGYSPLHF	TGTGCCAGCAGCCAAGTTGCGGGATATTCACCCCTCCACTTT
TRBV5-4	TRBJ2-7	-	once	CASSSGGKRSLGEQYF	TGTGCCAGCAGCTCCGGTGGGAAAAGGTCCTTGGGGGAGCAGTACTTC
TRBV5-6	TRBJ2-7	TRBD1	-	CASSLGTGGYEQYF	TGTGCCAGCAGCTTGGGGACAGGTGGCTACGAGCAGTACTTC
TRBV7-8	TRBJ1-1	TRBD1	few	CASRVQGMSTEAFF	TGTGCCAGCAGGGTACAGGGGATGTCCACTGAAGCTTTCTTT
TRBV7-9	TRBJ2-7	TRBD1	-	CASSWGDRYEQYF	TGTGCCAGCAGCTGGGGGGACAGGTACGAGCAGTACTTC
TRBV9	TRBJ2-5	TRBD2	few	CASSIRTSRALETQYF	TGTGCCAGCAGCATCCGGACTAGTCGGGCACTCGAGACCCAGTACTTC
TRBV2	TRBJ1-5	-	-	CASGADYSNQPQHF	TGTGCCAGCGGAGCAGATTATAGCAATCAGCCCCAGCATTTT
TRBV6-5	TRBJ2-1	-	-	CASSYDYNEQFF	TGTGCCAGCAGTTACGACTACAATGAGCAGTTCTTC
TRBV18	TRBJ1-2	TRBD1	-	CASSPATGGTGYTF	TGTGCCAGCTCACCTGCAACAGGGGGAACTGGCTACACCTTC
TRBV6-5	TRBJ2-5	-	-	CAMSRGTQETQYF	TGTGCCATGAGCCGGGGAACCCAAGAGACCCAGTACTTC
TRBV27	TRBJ2-7	-	once	CASRRARTLNYEQYF	TGTGCCAGCAGAAGAGCGAGGACTCTGAACTACGAGCAGTACTTC
TRBV20-1	TRBJ2-5	TRBD2	-	CSASSSSGSQETQYF	TGCAGTGCTAGTTCGTCTAGCGGGAGCCAAGAGACCCAGTACTTC
TRBV28	TRBJ1-2	TRBD1	-	CAESTGGNGYTF	TGTGCCGAGAGTACAGGGGGTAACGGCTACACCTTC
TRBV7-2	TRBJ1-1	-	-	CASSPDSGPTEAFF	TGTGCCAGCAGCCCGGACAGTGGGCCCACTGAAGCTTTCTTT
TRBV11-3	TRBJ2-3	-	-	CASSPRESLDTQYF	TGTGCCAGCAGCCCAAGGGAGAGTTTAGATACGCAGTATTTT
TRBV6-4	TRBJ1-1	TRBD1	-	CASSETQQGRAFF	TGTGCCAGCAGTGAAACACAACAGGGGCGAGCTTTCTTT
TRBV5-1	TRBJ2-7	-	-	CASSSTGISYEQYF	TGCGCCAGCAGCTCCACAGGTATTTCCTACGAGCAGTACTTC
TRBV6-5	TRBJ1-6	-	-	CASSYSSALHF	TGTGCCAGCAGTTACTCGTCTGCCCTCCACTTT
TRBV4-2	TRBJ1-5	TRBD1	-	CASSQEGRGLGQPQHF	TGTGCCAGCAGCCAAGAGGGTAGGGGGCTAGGACAGCCCCAGCATTTT
TRBV12-3/TRBV12-4	TRBJ2-1	-	-	CASGFPNEQFF	TGTGCCAGCGGATTCCCGAATGAGCAGTTCTTC
TRBV9	TRBJ1-2	-	-	CASSVGADPANYGYTF	TGTGCCAGCAGCGTAGGCGCGGATCCAGCTAACTATGGCTACACCTTC
TRBV2	TRBJ2-1	-	-	CASSPTRGVDEQFF	TGTGCCAGCAGTCCGACAAGAGGAGTGGATGAGCAGTTCTTC
TRBV7-8	TRBJ2-7	-	-	CASSLDVAGYEQYF	TGTGCCAGCAGCTTAGATGTGGCCGGCTACGAGCAGTACTTC
TRBV6-5	TRBJ2-7	TRBD1	-	CASRADRGQIYEQYF	TGTGCCAGCAGGGCCGACAGGGGGCAAATCTACGAGCAGTACTTC
TRBV5-5	TRBJ2-7	-	-	CASSPGLSYEQYF	TGTGCCAGCAGCCCGGGGCTCTCCTACGAGCAGTACTTC
TRBV28	TRBJ2-7	TRBD1	-	CASSFTSRDRLYSYEQYF	TGTGCCAGCAGTTTTACTTCCCGGGACAGATTATACTCCTACGAGCAGTACTTC
TRBV7-9	TRBJ1-2	-	-	CASSPGVGYTF	TGTGCCAGCAGTCCAGGGGTCGGCTACACCTTC
TRBV3-1/TRBV3-2	TRBJ2-4	-	-	CASSQRRLQGSAKNIQYF	TGTGCCAGCAGCCAACGACGCCTCCAGGGCTCTGCCAAAAACATTCAGTACTTC
TRBV6-5	TRBJ1-1	TRBD1	-	CASSLSRITGDKAFF	TGTGCCAGCAGTTTAAGTCGGATTACAGGGGACAAAGCTTTCTTT
TRBV7-2	TRBJ2-2	TRBD1	-	CASSLKAGGTGELFF	TGTGCCAGCAGCTTGAAGGCAGGGGGCACCGGGGAGCTGTTTTTT
TRBV7-6	TRBJ2-5	TRBD2	-	CASSLVASGEQETQYF	TGTGCCAGCAGCTTAGTGGCTAGCGGGGAGCAAGAGACCCAGTACTTC
TRBV11-3	TRBJ1-3	-	-	CASSRTGSGNTIYF	TGTGCCAGCAGCCGCACAGGCTCTGGAAACACCATATATTTT
TRBV18	TRBJ1-1	TRBD1	-	CASSPRRGDRGANTEAFF	TGTGCCAGCTCACCACGGAGAGGGGACAGGGGAGCGAACACTGAAGCTTTCTTT
TRBV9	TRBJ1-4	-	-	CASSPQPLLPATNEKLFF	TGTGCCAGCAGCCCCCAACCTCTACTACCAGCAACTAATGAAAAACTGTTTTTT
TRBV19	TRBJ1-5	TRBD1	few	CASSYSQGGQPQHF	TGTGCCAGTAGTTACTCCCAGGGGGGGCAGCCCCAGCATTTT
TRBV18	TRBJ1-2	TRBD1	-	CASSSDRAYGYTF	TGTGCCAGCTCATCAGACAGGGCTTATGGCTACACCTTC
TRBV12-5	TRBJ2-7	TRBD1	-	CASATSGTGHYEQYF	TGTGCTAGTGCCACTTCCGGGACAGGACATTACGAGCAGTACTTC